Shown below are 21 T cell receptor beta chains from a single sample sequenced in a study of T cell clonality in common variable immunodeficiency. The study's findings and limits: Reportedly, TCR beta sequences from common variable immunodeficiency showed fewer deletions and N-nucleotide insertions.

These receptors' antigens are unknown. TCRdb keeps only in-frame clones here, not all; method: immunoSEQ multiplex PCR. This sample's clone table lists 8,000 to 9,500 clones. The sequenced sample was peripheral blood mononuclear cells. Source of these receptors: a human donor with common variable immunodeficiency.

With regard to this clone: The observed sequence ends 3 residues before the CDR3 terminus, with the missing tail filled in from the germline J gene. V usage is TRBV7-6 and J usage is TRBJ2-2; TRBD1 is a possible D gene (6 bases). V was trimmed by 6 bases and J by 4 bases, leaving 12 bases between them. CDR3 length equals 14 residues. CDR1 is SGHVS and CDR2 is FNYEAQ in the germline V gene. The DNA read from the CDR3 is TGTGCCAGCAGACGACAGGTTGGCACCGGGGAG. Encoded protein: CASRRQVGTGE. The whole CDR3 is CASRRQVGTGELFF. Complete variable domain (other parts from reference TRBV7-6 and TRBJ2-2): GAGVSQSPRYKVTKRGQDVALRCDPISGHVSLYWYRQALGQGPEFLTYFNYEAQQDKSGLPNDRFSAERPEGSISTLTIQRTEQRDSAMYRCASRRQVGTGELFFGEGSRLTVL.

This clone ranks as large in terms of frequency. The CDR3 is cut off 3 residues early in the read; its end comes from the germline J gene. V usage is TRBV5-1 and J usage is TRBJ1-6, with D perhaps matching TRBD1 (5 bases). The CDR3 totals 15 residues. V was shortened by 0 bases and J by 7 bases, with 11 bases between the two germline ends. The germline V gene encodes CDR1 SGHRS and CDR2 YFSETQ. CDR3 in amino acids: CASSLGGSSNSPLHF. The sequenced part of the CDR3 DNA is TGCGCCAGCAGCTTGGGGGGCAGTTCCAATTCACCC.

Notes on this clone: The CDR3 end falls 3 residues outside the read, so it is completed with the germline J gene. The chain is built from TRBV19 and TRBJ2-5; 10 nucleotides match TRBD1. The germline V gene encodes CDR1 LNHDA and CDR2 SQIVND (reference sequence). The trim removed 5 bases at V and 4 bases at J, leaving 10 bases unmatched. The CDR3 is 16 amino acids. The CDR3 bases that were read are TGTGCCAGTAGTGACAGGGGGCGCGGGGGCCGAGAGACC. Translated, it gives CASSDRGRGGRET. The full CDR3 protein reads CASSDRGRGGRETQYF.

By frequency, this clone is large. CDR3 sequence reads: CASSLGHLTGELFF. The DNA read from the CDR3 is TGTGCCAGCAGTTTGGGACATCTCACCGGGGAG. The rearrangement links TRBV12-3 or TRBV12-4 to TRBJ2-2; D may be TRBD1 (6 bases). The CDR3 end falls 3 residues outside the read, so it is completed with the germline J gene. Deletions cut 3 bases from V and 4 bases from J, with 9 bases between. This CDR3 is 14 amino acids long.

Turning to this clone: The DNA ends 3 residues before the CDR3 does, and the rest of the CDR3 is filled in from the germline J gene. This chain uses TRBV2 with TRBJ1-2; D is perhaps TRBD1 (5 bases). Trimming removed 6 bases from V and 1 base from J, with 12 bases in between. CDR3 length equals 14 residues. Germline CDR1 reads SNHLY; CDR2 reads FYNNEI. CDR3 residues: CASSDEGLNYGYTF. The sequenced part of the CDR3 DNA is TGTGCCAGCAGCGATGAGGGGCTTAACTATGGC.

This clone is classed as medium-sized by frequency. With the read ending 3 residues before the CDR3 end, the germline J gene is used to fill in that end. The chain joins TRBV28 to TRBJ2-1; perhaps TRBD1 as D (5 bases). This CDR3 contains 12 residues. V was pared by 3 bases and J by 7 bases, with 7 bases between. Germline V lookup: CDR1 MDHEN, CDR2 SYDVKM. The CDR3 DNA, read in part, is TGTGCCAGCAGTTTTGGGGCGAATGAG. This gives the protein CASSFGANE. The entire CDR3 protein is CASSFGANEQFF.

The CDR3 reads CASSDRTSGKFYEQYF. The sequenced part of the CDR3 DNA is TGCGCCAGCAGTGACCGGACTAGCGGGAAATTCTACGAG. This chain joins TRBV10-2 and TRBJ2-7; 12 nucleotides match TRBD2. With the read ending 3 residues before the CDR3 end, the germline J gene is used to fill in that end. Trimming cost V 3 bases and J 3 bases; bases outside gene matches: 6. This CDR3 spans 16 amino acids. Germline lookup yields CDR1 WSHSY and CDR2 SAAADI.

For this clone: The read terminates 3 residues before the CDR3 end, so the remaining end is supplied by the germline J gene. This chain joins TRBV5-1 and TRBJ2-7; D ambiguous. CDR3 size: 16 residues. In germline, CDR1 is SGHRS, CDR2 YFSETQ. V lost 4 bases to trimming and J lost 0 bases, with 17 bases between them. CDR3 loop: CASSQNPIADSYEQYF. The sequenced part of the CDR3 DNA is TGCGCCAGCAGCCAGAACCCCATTGCAGACTCCTACGAG.

Of note for this clone: Sequencing ends 3 residues short of the CDR3 end; the germline J gene provides the rest. The rearrangement links TRBV7-2 to TRBJ1-1; D is possibly TRBD1 (6 bases). The V end was cut by 1 base, the J end by 4 bases, with 10 bases between. From germline, CDR1 is SGHTA and CDR2 FQGNSA. The CDR3 is made up of 14 amino acids. The CDR3 region is CASSLDRALTEAFF. The sequenced part of the CDR3 DNA is TGTGCCAGCAGCTTAGACAGGGCTCTCACTGAA.

As for this clone: Coverage ceases 3 residues before the CDR3 finishes, and the germline J gene fills in the end. This sequence joins TRBV7-6 and TRBJ2-7, with no clear D. CDR1 and CDR2 (germline): SGHVS, FNYEAQ. V was trimmed by 1 base and J by 2 bases, leaving 6 bases between them. The CDR3 spans 13 residues. CDR3 DNA (partial): TGTGCCAGCAGCTTAGGAGGCACCTACGAG. Translation: CASSLGGTYE. The complete CDR3 protein is CASSLGGTYEQYF. Full variable domain (remainder filled in from reference TRBV7-6 and TRBJ2-7): GAGVSQSPRYKVTKRGQDVALRCDPISGHVSLYWYRQALGQGPEFLTYFNYEAQQDKSGLPNDRFSAERPEGSISTLTIQRTEQRDSAMYRCASSLGGTYEQYFGPGTRLTVT.

This clone shows up as medium-sized by frequency. The CDR3 goes on 3 residues after the read ends, and that part is filled in from the germline J gene. The chain carries TRBV5-1 and TRBJ1-5; 9 bases line up with TRBD1. Germline CDR1 SGHRS, CDR2 YFSETQ. The junction had 2 bases not matched to a gene; V was cut back by 2 bases and J by 5 bases. CDR3 length equals 14 residues. The CDR3 loop is CASSLGTGHQPQHF. CDR3 DNA (partial): TGCGCCAGCAGCTTAGGGACAGGGCATCAGCCC.

About this clone itself: The read is 3 residues too short to cover the CDR3 end, so that end is filled in from the germline J gene. The V and J genes are TRBV5-1 and TRBJ2-5; 8 bases match TRBD1. Germline CDR1 is SGHRS and CDR2 is YFSETQ. CDR3 length equals 16 residues. Trimming at V came to 2 bases and at J to 4 bases, leaving 10 bases not matched to a gene. The sequenced part of the CDR3 DNA is TGCGCCAGCAGCTTAGGTCAGGGGGCGTTTCCAGAGACC. The encoded protein is CASSLGQGAFPET. Given in full, the CDR3 is CASSLGQGAFPETQYF.

With respect to this clone: The CDR3 end lies 3 residues beyond the end of the read and is filled in from the germline J gene. The chain recombines TRBV19 with TRBJ1-4; D not resolved. This CDR3 region has 14 residues. V was pared by 3 bases and J by 8 bases, with 13 bases between. Germline V gene data show CDR1 as LNHDA and CDR2 as SQIVND (reference sequence). The sequenced CDR3 bases are TGTGCCAGTAGTATCTCGCAGAATAAGGAAAAA. Protein sequence: CASSISQNKEK. The whole CDR3 protein is CASSISQNKEKLFF.

Comment on this clone: The read ends 3 residues before the CDR3 terminus; that terminus is restored from the germline J gene. The chain has TRBV5-6 and TRBJ1-6; D remains ambiguous. With 3 bases removed from V and 9 bases from J, the gap between germline ends came to 10 bases. The CDR3 is made up of 13 amino acids. In germline, CDR1 is SGHDT, CDR2 YYEEEE. CDR3 bases read: TGTGCCAGCAGCTCACGGTTCGGTTCACCC. Translation gives CASSSRFGSP. Given in full, the CDR3 is CASSSRFGSPLHF.

For this clone: The CDR3 end falls 3 residues outside the read, so it is completed with the germline J gene. The chain uses TRBV19 and TRBJ2-7, with D maybe TRBD1 (5 bases). Germline V gene lookup returns CDR1 LNHDA and CDR2 SQIVND (reference sequence). The germline V and J ends were trimmed by 3 bases and 2 bases, with 11 bases remaining between them. The CDR3 extends over 14 amino acids. CDR3 DNA (partial): TGTGCCAGTAGTATTTCTGGGGCCCCCTACGAG. Translation gives CASSISGAPYE. The whole CDR3 protein reads CASSISGAPYEQYF.

Considering frequency, this clone is large. The read terminates 3 residues before the CDR3 end, so the remaining end is supplied by the germline J gene. The rearrangement links TRBV20-1 to TRBJ1-5; 8 bases are shared with TRBD1. Per germline, CDR1 DFQATT and CDR2 SNEGSKA (reference sequence). CDR3 length: 13 amino acids. The trim removed 1 base at V and 5 bases at J, leaving 1 base unmatched. The CDR3 protein is CSARGTGYQPQHF. CDR3 DNA (partial): TGCAGTGCTAGAGGGACAGGGTATCAGCCC.

As to this clone: The sequenced fragment ends 3 residues before the CDR3 boundary, so the rest is inferred from the germline J gene. This chain joins TRBV7-8 and TRBJ2-1, with D perhaps TRBD1 (6 bases). V lost 2 bases and J lost 4, with 21 bases in between. This CDR3 region has 18 residues. The germline V gene has CDR1 SGHVS and CDR2 FQNEAQ. CDR3 amino acids: CASSLFMGAIKKYNEQFF. Incomplete CDR3 DNA: TGTGCCAGCAGCTTATTTATGGGGGCGATTAAGAAGTACAATGAG. Supplemented by reference TRBV7-8 and TRBJ2-1, the full variable domain reads GAGVSQSPRYKVAKRGQDVALRCDPISGHVSLFWYQQALGQGPEFLTYFQNEAQLDKSGLPSDRFFAERPEGSVSTLKIQRTQQEDSAVYLCASSLFMGAIKKYNEQFFGPGTRLTVL.

This clone is labeled medium-sized based on frequency. The CDR3 end is not reached by the read, which stops 3 residues before it; the germline J gene fills it in. The chain links TRBV5-1 to TRBJ2-7, with D possibly TRBD2 on 6 matching bases. The V gene lost 0 bases and the J gene lost 5 bases, with 15 bases spanning the gap. This CDR3 comprises 15 residues. Germline V gene sequence: CDR1 SGHRS, CDR2 YFSETQ. CDR3 loop: CASSLEVQGGNEQYF. CDR3 bases read: TGCGCCAGCAGCTTGGAGGTCCAGGGAGGAAACGAG.

This clone registers medium-sized by frequency. The covered CDR3 bases are TGCAGCGTTCCGGACAGGGGGCCCAATGAG. The encoded protein is CSVPDRGPNE. The full CDR3 is CSVPDRGPNEQFF. The chain links TRBV29-1 to TRBJ2-1, with TRBD1 matching 11 bases. The read ends 3 residues before the CDR3 terminus; that terminus is restored from the germline J gene. This CDR3 region has 13 residues. The germline gives CDR1 SQVTM, CDR2 ANQGSEA. The V and J ends lost 5 bases and 6 bases, in that order; junction bases with no gene match: 3.

Points on this clone: Sequencing ends 3 residues short of the CDR3 end; the germline J gene provides the rest. The gene calls are TRBV2 and TRBJ2-1, with D possibly being TRBD1 (6 bases). The length of the CDR3 is 16 residues. V was pared by 6 bases and J by 0 bases, with 15 bases between. CDR1 is SNHLY and CDR2 is FYNNEI in the germline V gene. The CDR3 bases that were read are TGTGCCAGCAGCCCGGACAGATGGAGCTCCTACAATGAG. Residues: CASSPDRWSSYNE. The entire CDR3 sequence reads CASSPDRWSSYNEQFF.

This clone counts as large by frequency. The read terminates 3 residues ahead of where the CDR3 ends, so the germline J gene completes it. The rearrangement joins TRBV12-3 or TRBV12-4 to TRBJ2-7, with D maybe TRBD2 (6 bases). The CDR3 is 14 residues long. V was cut by 6 bases and J by 2 bases, with 14 bases left in between. The CDR3 bases that were read are TGTGCCAGCAGCTTTAGCGGAGTAACCTACGAG. Its translation is CASSFSGVTYE. The complete CDR3 sequence is CASSFSGVTYEQYF.